These 7 T cell receptor beta chains originate from one sample sequenced in a study of shared T cell receptors in the human thymus. Libraries were prepared by immunoSEQ multiplex PCR; TCRdb keeps only in-frame clonotypes and omits some of them. The data hold some 400,000 clones, with 85% to 95% observed a single time. The sample consisted of thymocytes. The receptors were sampled from a human donor.

This clone occurred once. The chain has TRBV25-1 and TRBJ2-7, with TRBD1 identical over 7 bases. CDR1 and CDR2 (germline): MGHDK, SYGVNS. Trimming took 4 bases from V and 6 from J; bases not matched to a gene: 15. The CDR3 has 16 amino acids. DNA for the CDR3: TGTGCCAGCAGTGGGATTGGACAGGTGCTTTCTATCGAGCAGTACTTC. It is translated as CASSGIGQVLSIEQYF.

The chain joins TRBV4-1 to TRBJ2-7; D uncertain. V gave up 1 base and J gave up 7 bases, with 5 bases separating them. The CDR3 runs 11 residues. CDR1 is MGHRA and CDR2 is YSYEKL in the germline V gene. The DNA for the CDR3 is TGCGCCAGCAGCCAAGGAAGAGAGCAGTACTTC. Its protein product is CASSQGREQYF.

The chain carries TRBV2 and TRBJ2-3; D could derive from TRBD1 or TRBD2 (5 bases each). V was cut by 11 bases and J by 1 base, with 19 bases left in between. The germline V gene has CDR1 SNHLY and CDR2 FYNNEI. This CDR3 contains 15 residues. The CDR3 DNA follows: TGTGCCGGTTTAGGGGACGATCGGGGCACAGATACGCAGTATTTT. Protein sequence: CAGLGDDRGTDTQYF. Full variable domain (rest looked up from reference TRBV2 and TRBJ2-3): EPEVTQTPSHQVTQMGQEVILRCVPISNHLYFYWYRQILGQKVEFLVSFYNNEISEKSEIFDDQFSVERPDGSNFTLKIRSTKLEDSAMYFCAGLGDDRGTDTQYFGPGTRLTVL.

The rearrangement uses TRBV5-4 and TRBJ2-5; 7 bases map to TRBD1. Germline V gene sequence: CDR1 SGHNT, CDR2 YYREEE (reference sequence). V shed 0 bases and J 4 bases; nucleotides not matched to a gene: 15. CDR3 length equals 18 residues. The CDR3 loop reads CASSLGPPGTGAGETQYF. CDR3 in DNA: TGTGCCAGCAGCTTGGGGCCACCGGGTACAGGGGCGGGAGAGACCCAGTACTTC.

J is TRBJ1-6 and V is TRBV30; 7 bases agree with TRBD1. Germline values: CDR1 GTSNPN, CDR2 SVGIG (reference sequence). The CDR3 covers 14 residues. V lost 0 bases, J lost 7 bases, and 3 bases stayed unmatched. The CDR3 spells CAWSVLQGNSPLHF. As DNA, the CDR3 is TGTGCCTGGAGTGTACTACAGGGGAATTCACCCCTCCACTTT.

The rearrangement joins TRBV29-1 to TRBJ2-5; 7 bases agree with TRBD2. The CDR3 covers 13 residues. The germline CDR1 and CDR2 sequences are SQVTM and ANQGSEA. The DNA of the CDR3 is TGCAGAGCGGGGATGACGCTACAAGAGACCCAGTACTTC. Its protein is CRAGMTLQETQYF.

The genes are TRBV18 and TRBJ2-7; TRBD1 agrees at 8 bases. This CDR3 has 15 residues. Looked up from germline, CDR1 is KGHSH and CDR2 is LQKENI. V dropped 0 bases and J dropped 2; count of bases not matched to a gene: 3. CDR3 in DNA: TGTGCCAGCTCACCACCGGCCAGGGGGCCCTACGAGCAGTACTTC. Translation: CASSPPARGPYEQYF.